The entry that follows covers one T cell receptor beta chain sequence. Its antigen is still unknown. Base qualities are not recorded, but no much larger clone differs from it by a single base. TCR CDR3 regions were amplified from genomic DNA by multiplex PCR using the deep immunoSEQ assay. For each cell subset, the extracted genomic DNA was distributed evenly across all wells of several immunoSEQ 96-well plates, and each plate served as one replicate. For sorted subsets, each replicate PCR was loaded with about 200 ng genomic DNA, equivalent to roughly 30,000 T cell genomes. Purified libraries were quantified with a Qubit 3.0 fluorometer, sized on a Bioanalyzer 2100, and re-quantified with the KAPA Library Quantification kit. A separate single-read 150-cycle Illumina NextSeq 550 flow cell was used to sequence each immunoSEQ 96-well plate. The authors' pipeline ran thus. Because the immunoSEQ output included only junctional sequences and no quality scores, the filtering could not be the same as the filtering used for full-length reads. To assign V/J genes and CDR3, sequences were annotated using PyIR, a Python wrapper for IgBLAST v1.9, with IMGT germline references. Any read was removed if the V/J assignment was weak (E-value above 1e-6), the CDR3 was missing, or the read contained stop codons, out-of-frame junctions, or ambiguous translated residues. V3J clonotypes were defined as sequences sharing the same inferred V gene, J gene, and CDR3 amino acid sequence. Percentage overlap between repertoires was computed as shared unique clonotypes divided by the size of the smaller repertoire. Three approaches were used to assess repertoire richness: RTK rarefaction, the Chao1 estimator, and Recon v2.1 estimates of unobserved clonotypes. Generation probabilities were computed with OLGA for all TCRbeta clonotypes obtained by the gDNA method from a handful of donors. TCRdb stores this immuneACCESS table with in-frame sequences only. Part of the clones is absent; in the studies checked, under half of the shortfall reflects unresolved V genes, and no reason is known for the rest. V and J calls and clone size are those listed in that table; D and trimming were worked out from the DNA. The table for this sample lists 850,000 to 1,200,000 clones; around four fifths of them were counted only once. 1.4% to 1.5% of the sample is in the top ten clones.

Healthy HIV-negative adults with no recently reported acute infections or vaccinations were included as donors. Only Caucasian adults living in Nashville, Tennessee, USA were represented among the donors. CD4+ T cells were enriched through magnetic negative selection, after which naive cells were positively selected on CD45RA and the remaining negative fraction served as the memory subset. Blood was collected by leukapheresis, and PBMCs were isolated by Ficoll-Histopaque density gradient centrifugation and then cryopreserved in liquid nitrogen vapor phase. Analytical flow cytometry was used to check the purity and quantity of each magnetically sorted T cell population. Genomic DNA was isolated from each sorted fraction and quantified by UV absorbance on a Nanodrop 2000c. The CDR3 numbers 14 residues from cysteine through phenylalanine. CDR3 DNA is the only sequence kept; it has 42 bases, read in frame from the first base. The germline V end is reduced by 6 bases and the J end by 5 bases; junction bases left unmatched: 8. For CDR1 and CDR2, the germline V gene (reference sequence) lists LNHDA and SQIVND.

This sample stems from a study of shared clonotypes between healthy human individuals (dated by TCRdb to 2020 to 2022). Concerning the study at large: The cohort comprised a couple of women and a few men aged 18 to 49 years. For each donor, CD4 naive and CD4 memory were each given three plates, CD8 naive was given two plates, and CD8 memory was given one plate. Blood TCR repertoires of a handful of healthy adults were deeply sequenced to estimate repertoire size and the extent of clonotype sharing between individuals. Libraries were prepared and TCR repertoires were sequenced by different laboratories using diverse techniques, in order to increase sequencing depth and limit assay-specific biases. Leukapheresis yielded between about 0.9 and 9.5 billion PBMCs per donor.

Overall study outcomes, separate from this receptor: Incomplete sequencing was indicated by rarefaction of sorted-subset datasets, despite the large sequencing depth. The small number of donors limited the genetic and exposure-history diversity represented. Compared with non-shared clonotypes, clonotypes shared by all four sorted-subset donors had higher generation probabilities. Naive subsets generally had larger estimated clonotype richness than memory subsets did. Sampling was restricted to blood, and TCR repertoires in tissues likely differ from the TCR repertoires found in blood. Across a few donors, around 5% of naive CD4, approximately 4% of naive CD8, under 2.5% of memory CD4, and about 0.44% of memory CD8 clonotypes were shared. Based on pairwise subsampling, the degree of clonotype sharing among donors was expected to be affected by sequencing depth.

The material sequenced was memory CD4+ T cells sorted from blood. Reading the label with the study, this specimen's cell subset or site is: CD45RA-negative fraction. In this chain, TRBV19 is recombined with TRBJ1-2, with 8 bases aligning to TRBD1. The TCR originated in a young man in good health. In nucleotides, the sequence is TGTGCCAGTAGGGACAGGGAAGTAGGGTATGGCTACACCTTC. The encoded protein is CASRDREVGYGYTF.